This T cell receptor beta chain was retrieved from a study of blood T cells in healthy people across ages. Findings and limits, study-wide: Estimates of total diversity, which came from one million sequenced T cells, were considered to be underestimates.

Combining a sample-barcoded 5' primer with a J-beta primer mix, a second PCR ran for roughly 6 to 12 cycles. Every cDNA was tagged by a template-switch adaptor with 12 random nucleotides. Each CDR3 protein gets one entry after TCRdb re-called the 5' RACE reads with MiXCR. The sample lists roughly 2 million distinct CDR3 sequences; just under 50% were seen once. The donors, aged roughly 6 to 90, were healthy Caucasians from Russia. This CDR3 contains 15 residues. The V and J ends lost 4 bases and 5 bases respectively, with 16 bases between them. Germline V gene sequence: CDR1 SGHKS, CDR2 YYEKEE (reference sequence). About this clonotype: The target antigen is unknown.

The chain uses TRBV5-5 and TRBJ1-5; D unclear. The TCR comes from a woman aged 35 to 49 in good health. The sequencing input was blood. CDR3 amino acids: CASSREWPVDQPQHF. DNA of the CDR3: TGTGCCAGCAGCAGGGAATGGCCCGTTGATCAGCCCCAGCATTTT.